This TCR beta chain was sequenced during a study of blood T cell repertoires in COVID-19. Study-wide background: Sites across the United States, Italy and Spain contributed samples from acute and convalescent COVID-19. PBMCs, B-cell-depleted T cells, or T cells were the source of the cDNA or gDNA that made up the material.

The V end was cut by 1 base, the J end by 6 bases, with 18 bases between. CDR1 SGHTA and CDR2 FQGNSA come from the germline V gene. This CDR3 comprises 17 residues. Authors' data handling: Amplification of reference gene primers was used by the study to estimate nucleated cell counts. Profiling relied on immunoSEQ multiplex PCR, and the TCRdb table lists in-frame clones only, not all of them. V and J calls and clone size are given by that table; D and trimming were obtained from the DNA. The data hold roughly 72,000 clones, with more than 75% observed a single time. The TCR comes from a human donor in a cohort sampled during active COVID-19. The rearrangement uses TRBV7-2 and TRBJ2-2; D is perhaps TRBD2 (5 bases). The sample was peripheral blood. The CDR3 bases are TGTGCCAGCAGCTTAGAGTCTAGCCTCCCACGTGCCGGGGAGCTGTTTTTT. This sequence encodes CASSLESSLPRAGELFF.